The present T cell receptor (beta chain) was sequenced within a study of CD8 T cells in Susac syndrome. TCR beta was sequenced from blood CD8+ and CD4+ T cells. Negative isolation was used for CD8+ and CD4+ T cells and FACS enrichment for TEMRA cells. Germline lookup yields CDR1 KGHDR and CDR2 SFDVKD. The CDR3 sequence is 14 residues long. Trimming left V 9 bases short and J 4 bases short, with 17 bases between. Roughly 0.45 to 1 ug RNA was reverse transcribed with random hexamers. With immunoSEQ multiplex PCR, TCR beta CDR3 was amplified across 54 Vbeta and 13 Jbeta. A single record per CDR3 protein comes from TCRdb applying MiXCR to the immunoSEQ multiplex PCR reads. The data hold about 73,000 distinct CDR3 sequences, with over 85% observed a single time.

This clonotype was obtained from a human donor with multiple sclerosis. The rearrangement links TRBV24-1 to TRBJ1-2; D is perhaps TRBD1 (5 bases). Sequencing was carried out using CD8+ T cells from PBMCs. The CDR3 protein is CATPDGDPAYGYTF. In nucleotides, the CDR3 is TGTGCCACCCCCGACGGGGACCCGGCCTATGGCTACACCTTC.